This T cell receptor (beta chain) is from a study of identical twins. V lost 5 bases and J lost 6, with 14 bases in between. In germline, CDR1 is SGHVS, CDR2 FQNEAQ. CDR3 size: 14 residues. The donor group consisted entirely of healthy Caucasians. A universal primer site was added by template switching, and unique molecular identifiers were carried by the cDNA. TCRdb used MiXCR to reprocess the 5' RACE reads, holding one entry per CDR3 protein. The table shows about 190,000 distinct CDR3 sequences, with approximately 15% occurring only once. This sample also appeared in a second study, on T cells expressing NK-cell markers.

The V gene is TRBV7-8, the J gene TRBJ2-1; D may correspond to TRBD1 or TRBD2 (5 bases each). The sequence was collected from a woman aged 18-35 years in good health. Sequencing was done on a sample of CD8+ T cells sorted from blood. CDR3 amino acids: CASSLGAFGNEQFF. CDR3 DNA sequence: TGTGCCAGCAGCCTCGGGGCGTTCGGCAATGAGCAGTTCTTC.